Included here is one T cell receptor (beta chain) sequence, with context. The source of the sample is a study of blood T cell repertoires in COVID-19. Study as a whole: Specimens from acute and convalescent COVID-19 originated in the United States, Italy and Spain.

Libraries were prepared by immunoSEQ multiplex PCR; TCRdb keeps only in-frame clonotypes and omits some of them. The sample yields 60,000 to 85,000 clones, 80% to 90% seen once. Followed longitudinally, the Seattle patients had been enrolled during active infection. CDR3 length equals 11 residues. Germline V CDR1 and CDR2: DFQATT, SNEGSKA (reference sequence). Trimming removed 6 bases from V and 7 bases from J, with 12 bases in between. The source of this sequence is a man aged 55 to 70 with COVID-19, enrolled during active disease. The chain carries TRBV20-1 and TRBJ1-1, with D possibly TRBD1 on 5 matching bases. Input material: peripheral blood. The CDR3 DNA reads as TGCAGTGCCCCGCGACAGAGTGAAGCTTTCTTT. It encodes CSAPRQSEAFF.